The text below deals with one T cell receptor (beta chain). Germline loops: CDR1 KGHSH, CDR2 LQKENI. This CDR3 comprises 13 residues. These data originate in a study of T cells expressing NK-cell markers. Study information: Seropositivity for HCMV was found in most of the eight sequenced donors, with one seronegative.

TCR beta libraries carry UMIs added by 5'RACE template switching. Each CDR3 protein gets one entry in TCRdb, which reprocessed the 5' RACE reads and gives no DNA. This sample's table has about 380,000 distinct CDR3 sequences. The clonotype comes from a man aged 18-70 years in good health. The sample comprised blood T cells: a sorted CD56 or NKG2C T cell subset, CD4+ or CD8+ T cells, or bulk PBMC T cells (not recorded which). This chain connects TRBV18 to TRBJ2-1; TCRdb's D gene call, TRBD2, goes unchecked for lack of DNA. CDR3 amino acids: CASSPELAYEQFF. Full variable domain (missing parts from reference TRBV18 and TRBJ2-1): NAGVMQNPRHLVRRRGQEARLRCSPMKGHSHVYWYRQLPEEGLKFMVYLQKENIIDESGMPKERFSAEFPKEGPSILRIQQVVRGDSAAYFCASSPELAYEQFFGPGTRLTVL.